Reported below is one T cell receptor beta chain. What it binds is not known. These data originate in a study of CD4 T cells in relation to SARS-CoV-2 and coronaviruses. About the study: TCR beta CDR3s were sequenced after approximately ten-day antigen culture of PBMCs. Study observations and caveats: In around 60% of donors, memory CD4+ clonotypes crossrecognized SARS-CoV-2 and at least one common cold coronavirus spike.

TCRdb's copy holds only in-frame clones and misses some; the assay was immunoSEQ multiplex PCR. This sample has about 36,000 clones; around 77% occur once, and the top ten carry about 20%. For less than eleven days, around 91,000 sorted CD4+ cells grew with T cell-depleted PBMCs and CEF. Sequences were obtained from memory CD4+ T cells from PBMCs, cultured in vitro. The TCR comes from an adult with COVID-19.

Here the CDR3 reads CASSQTAGVDEQFF. The CDR3 nucleotides read TGTGCCAGTAGTCAGACGGCAGGGGTGGATGAGCAGTTCTTC. The chain joins TRBV19 to TRBJ2-1, with D perhaps matching TRBD1 (6 bases). The CDR3 is made up of 14 amino acids. Germline-derived CDR1 and CDR2 are LNHDA and SQIVND (reference sequence). With 5 bases removed from V and 8 bases from J, the gap between germline ends came to 16 bases.